The rows below give T cell receptor beta chains drawn from one sample of a study of control samples from healthy donors and cancer patients. Repertoires were generated with immunoSEQ multiplex PCR, while TCRdb's copy carries only in-frame clones and drops some. This table has some 80,000 clones, roughly 91% appearing once. The material sequenced was blood. These receptor sequences come from a man between 45 and 60 years old in good health. The CDR3 runs from the conserved cysteine through the conserved F or W. Each record gives: V gene, J gene, D gene, clone size, CDR3 DNA, CDR3 protein. The D gene is left open where the match is weak. Clone size appears in some rows only: once, few, many, or a class for an expanded clone.

>TRBV5-1|TRBJ1-6|TRBD1|.
TGCGCCAGCAGCTTCGGACAGGGTAGCTCCTATAATTCACCCCTCCACTTT
CASSFGQGSSYNSPLHF
>TRBV19|TRBJ1-2|.|.
TGTGCCAGTAGTTTACGGGACAATAATGGCTACACCTTC
CASSLRDNNGYTF
>TRBV27|TRBJ2-7|TRBD2|.
TGTGCCAGCAGTTCATGGACTAGCGGGGGGCAAAGCGAGCAGTACTTC
CASSSWTSGGQSEQYF
>TRBV19|TRBJ1-2|.|.
TGTGCCAGTAGTGCCAACATGATGATCTATGGCTACACCTTC
CASSANMMIYGYTF
>TRBV3-1/TRBV3-2|TRBJ2-7|.|.
TGTGCCAGCAGCCAAGGATCCGGGACTGTCGCATTC
CASSQGSGTVAF
>TRBV7-6|TRBJ2-2|TRBD1|.
TGTGCCAGCAGCTTAGGACAGGGTGGGGAGCTGTTTTTT
CASSLGQGGELFF
>TRBV10-3|TRBJ2-1|TRBD2|.
TGTGCCATCAGTGAGACTAGCGGGGTCAATGAGCAGTTCTTC
CAISETSGVNEQFF
>TRBV7-7|TRBJ2-7|.|.
TGTGCCAGCAGCTTAGGAGGGACGGGCGAGCAGTACTTC
CASSLGGTGEQYF
>TRBV10-1|TRBJ2-1|TRBD1|once
TGCGCCAGCAGCCGCACCGGGACAGGGAACAATGAGCAGTTCTTC
CASSRTGTGNNEQFF
>TRBV19|TRBJ2-5|.|.
TGTGCCAGTAGTATGGTCCAGCAGGGTCCGGGGGAGACCCAGTACTTC
CASSMVQQGPGETQYF
>TRBV29-1|TRBJ2-7|.|.
TGCAGCGTTGAAGGAGGGGCCGAGCAGTACTTC
CSVEGGAEQYF
>TRBV12-3/TRBV12-4|TRBJ1-6|.|few
TGTGCCAGCAGTTTTATGGGGGAATCACCCCTCCACTTT
CASSFMGESPLHF
>TRBV6-5|TRBJ2-7|.|.
TGTGCCAGCAGTCCACAGGCCTCCTACGAGCAGTACTTC
CASSPQASYEQYF
>TRBV21-1|TRBJ2-7|.|once
TGTGCCAGCAGCAAAACTAGTGGCTACGAGCAGTACTTC
CASSKTSGYEQYF
>TRBV4-1|TRBJ2-7|TRBD2|.
TGCGCCAGCAGCCTTTCACCTAGCGGGGGGGCGGGTGAGCAGTACTTC
CASSLSPSGGAGEQYF
>TRBV30|TRBJ2-2|.|.
TGTGCCTGGAGTGTACGAGCAGGGACAAACACCGGGGAGCTGTTTTTT
CAWSVRAGTNTGELFF
>TRBV29-1|TRBJ2-7|TRBD1|.
TGCAGCGTAGGACAGGTATACGAGCAGTACTTC
CSVGQVYEQYF
>TRBV7-6|TRBJ2-5|TRBD2|.
TGTGCCAGCAGCATAGGACTAGCGGTACAAGAGACCCAGTACTTC
CASSIGLAVQETQYF
>TRBV12-3/TRBV12-4|TRBJ2-2|.|few
TGTGCCAGCAGTTTGGTAGGCACCGGGGAGCTGTTTTTT
CASSLVGTGELFF
>TRBV2|TRBJ2-1|TRBD2|.
TGTGCCAGCAGTCTAGCGGGGGGCTCCTACAATGAGCAGTTCTTC
CASSLAGGSYNEQFF
>TRBV9|TRBJ1-6|.|.
TGTGCCAGCAGCGTCCGGGGCCAGGATTCACCCCTCCACTTT
CASSVRGQDSPLHF
>TRBV19|TRBJ1-3|TRBD1|.
TGTGCCAGTAGTATGGACAGGGGTAGCTCTGGAAACACCATATATTTT
CASSMDRGSSGNTIYF
>TRBV11-3|TRBJ1-1|.|.
TGTGCCAGCAGCTCCCATCCAGAGAACACTGAAGCTTTCTTT
CASSSHPENTEAFF
>TRBV19|TRBJ1-2|.|once
TGTGCCAGTAGTATAGCCCCCCAACTGACAGCTAACTATGGCTACACCTTC
CASSIAPQLTANYGYTF
>TRBV23-1|TRBJ2-7|TRBD1|.
TGCGCCAGCATCTCAGTGGGACAGGTGTACGAGCAGTACTTC
CASISVGQVYEQYF
>TRBV11-2|TRBJ2-1|TRBD2|.
TGTGCCAGCAGCCCTACTAGCGGGGGCTACAATGAGCAGTTCTTC
CASSPTSGGYNEQFF
>TRBV5-4|TRBJ2-5|TRBD1|.
TGTGCCAGCAGCCGGGACAGGGGACAAGAGACCCAGTACTTC
CASSRDRGQETQYF
>TRBV6-5|TRBJ1-6|TRBD1|.
TGTGCCAGCAGACCCGGACAGGGCAATAATTCACCCCTCCACTTT
CASRPGQGNNSPLHF
>TRBV6-4|TRBJ1-1|.|.
TGTGCCAGCAGTGTCGGGCCGGAGAATACTGAAGCTTTCTTT
CASSVGPENTEAFF
>TRBV2|TRBJ1-1|.|.
TGTGCCAGCAGACTGATGCGGAACACTGAAGCTTTCTTT
CASRLMRNTEAFF
>TRBV6-5|TRBJ2-1|TRBD1|.
TGTGCCAGCAGTTACACGGCCAGGGGGTACTACAATGAGCAGTTCTTC
CASSYTARGYYNEQFF
>TRBV5-1|TRBJ2-1|TRBD2|.
TGCGCCAGCAGCACCGTAGCGGGGGGCTCCTACAATGAGCAGTTCTTC
CASSTVAGGSYNEQFF
>TRBV4-1|TRBJ2-7|TRBD1|.
TGCGCCAGCAGCCAAGATCTCGCCAGGGGGTCGAACTACGAGCAGTACTTC
CASSQDLARGSNYEQYF
>TRBV2|TRBJ2-2|TRBD2|.
TGTGCCAGCACCCCTAGCGGGGGGAGCACCGGGGAGCTGTTTTTT
CASTPSGGSTGELFF
>TRBV19|TRBJ1-2|TRBD1|few
TGTGCCAGTAGTATCCCGGGACAGGCCAATGGCTACACCTTC
CASSIPGQANGYTF
>TRBV2|TRBJ2-5|.|.
TGTGCCAGCATCCCGGGTCTAAAAGCGGAGACCCAGTACTTC
CASIPGLKAETQYF
>TRBV9|TRBJ2-3|.|.
TGTGCCAGCAGCGTAATTAGCGGTGGTGGGACAGATACGCAGTATTTT
CASSVISGGGTDTQYF
>TRBV6-1|TRBJ1-2|TRBD1|.
TGTGCCAGCAGTGAGGTGCAGGGGGTTAGGGGCTACACCTTC
CASSEVQGVRGYTF
>TRBV14|TRBJ2-1|TRBD2|.
TGTGCCAGCAGCCCAAGGACTAGCGGGGGGATAATTTCCTACAATGAGCAGTTCTTC
CASSPRTSGGIISYNEQFF
>TRBV5-1|TRBJ2-3|TRBD1|.
TGCGCCAGCAGCTGGACAGGGGAGGTTACAGATACGCAGTATTTT
CASSWTGEVTDTQYF
>TRBV10-3|TRBJ2-3|.|.
TGTGCCACTGGTGGGGACGGTACGCAGTATTTT
CATGGDGTQYF
>TRBV7-9|TRBJ1-6|.|.
TGTGCCAGCAGCTTAGAGACAGGTGCTTCACCCCTCCACTTT
CASSLETGASPLHF
>TRBV15|TRBJ2-6|.|.
TGTGCCACCAGCAGAGAGGGGACTGGGGCCAACGTCCTGACTTTC
CATSREGTGANVLTF
>TRBV6-5|TRBJ2-2|TRBD2|.
TGTGCCAGTGCATTAGCGGGGGGAAGGACCGGGGAGCTGTTTTTT
CASALAGGRTGELFF
>TRBV7-9|TRBJ1-4|.|.
TGTGCCAGCAGACCAGACGGCGCAACTAATGAAAAACTGTTTTTT
CASRPDGATNEKLFF
>TRBV19|TRBJ2-4|.|.
TGTGCCAGTAAGGCGGACCTAGCCAAAAACATTCAGTACTTC
CASKADLAKNIQYF
>TRBV19|TRBJ1-6|.|.
TGTGCCAGTAGTGTAACCGGGACGTTAGTGAATTCACCCCTCCACTTT
CASSVTGTLVNSPLHF
>TRBV29-1|TRBJ1-4|.|.
TGCAGCGTTGCAACAGGGTCGGGCACGGAAAAACTGTTTTTT
CSVATGSGTEKLFF
>TRBV19|TRBJ2-2|.|once
TGTGCCAGTAGTATAGGGGGGGAGCTGTTTTTT
CASSIGGELFF
>TRBV7-2|TRBJ2-1|TRBD2|few
TGTGCCAGCAGCATTAGCGGGGGGGCTTCCTACAATGAGCAGTTCTTC
CASSISGGASYNEQFF
>TRBV2|TRBJ1-6|.|.
TGTGCCAGCATCGGGACGGATTATAATTCACCCCTCCACTTT
CASIGTDYNSPLHF
>TRBV20-1|TRBJ1-2|.|once
TGCAGTGCTAGTGCTCAGGGAGCTAACTATGGCTACACCTTC
CSASAQGANYGYTF
>TRBV3-1/TRBV3-2|TRBJ1-2|TRBD1|.
TGTGCCAGCTACACGGAGGGTGGAGGGGGCCTCTATGGCTACACCTTC
CASYTEGGGGLYGYTF